This is a list of T cell receptor beta chains from one sample in a study of Ad26.COV2.S vaccination and SARS-CoV-2 variants. Repertoires were generated with immunoSEQ multiplex PCR, while TCRdb's copy carries only in-frame clones and drops some. This table has some 390,000 clones, about 85% appearing once. This material consisted of peripheral blood, taken in a trial of Ad26.COV2.S vaccine versus placebo. The receptors stem from a person aged 18 to 59 who received the Ad26.COV2.S COVID-19 vaccine or a placebo. Each CDR3 is given with its conserved first and last residue. The D gene is left open where the match is weak. Size tells how often a clone was seen (once, few, many) or the class of an expanded clone, and some rows leave it out.

>NA|TRBJ2-7|NA|TRBV6-5
TGTGCCAGCTCCTGGGGGGACACTTCCTACGAGCAGTACTTC
CASSWGDTSYEQYF
>TRBD2|TRBJ2-3|NA|TRBV2
TGTGCCAGCAGTCAGGTGCCTAGCGGGGGACCAGATACGCAGTATTTT
CASSQVPSGGPDTQYF
>TRBD2|TRBJ2-3|NA|TRBV7-9
TGTGCCAGCAGCTTAGAGCTAGCGGGGTTAAGCACAGATACGCAGTATTTT
CASSLELAGLSTDTQYF
>NA|TRBJ1-2|NA|TRBV7-8
TGTGCCAGCAGTGCCGACAGGAGGAGCTACACCTTC
CASSADRRSYTF
>TRBD1|TRBJ1-2|NA|TRBV25-1
TGTGCCAGCAGTGACCAGGGGGCGCGCTTTGGCTACACCTTC
CASSDQGARFGYTF
>NA|TRBJ1-6|NA|TRBV27
TGTGCCAGCAGTCCGACGAGAGGGGTTAATTCACCCCTCCACTTT
CASSPTRGVNSPLHF
>TRBD1|TRBJ1-1|NA|TRBV5-1
TGCGCCAGCAGCGACGGACAGGGGATTTTTCGGAACACTGAAGCTTTCTTT
CASSDGQGIFRNTEAFF
>NA|TRBJ1-6|NA|TRBV5-6
TGTGCCAGCACCGACAGCTCCTATAATTCACCCCTCCACTTT
CASTDSSYNSPLHF
>TRBD2|TRBJ2-5|NA|TRBV10-3
TGTGCCATCAGTGTGCGCGGGGGGGCCGGAGAGACCCAGTACTTC
CAISVRGGAGETQYF
>NA|TRBJ2-7|NA|TRBV27
TGTGCCAGCAGTTTAATCAGGGGCTCCTACGAGCAGTACTTC
CASSLIRGSYEQYF
>TRBD1|TRBJ1-2|NA|TRBV19
TGTGCCAGTACGGGACAGTTTCACTATGGCTACACCTTC
CASTGQFHYGYTF
>NA|TRBJ2-3|NA|TRBV15
TGTGCCACCAGCAGAAAAAACGGAGATACGCAGTATTTT
CATSRKNGDTQYF
>TRBD2|TRBJ2-5|NA|TRBV6-4
TGTGCCAGCAGTGAGTATCTCGGGACTAGCGGGGAAGAAGAGACCCAGTACTTC
CASSEYLGTSGEEETQYF
>NA|TRBJ1-2|NA|TRBV2
TGTGCCAGCAGTGAAGAGGGATTTTATGGCTACACCTTC
CASSEEGFYGYTF
>TRBD1|TRBJ1-2|few|TRBV6-5
TGTGCCAGCAGTTATTCCCGGACAGGGGGGGGGTATGGCTACACCTTC
CASSYSRTGGGYGYTF